The next 7 T cell receptor beta chains were all read from a single sample in a study of naive and memory T cell subsets. Adult healthy volunteers gave 2.5 ml peripheral blood for whole-blood RNA. Alpha and beta constant region primers primed reverse transcription for blood and skin samples. TCRdb used MiXCR to reprocess the 5' RACE reads, holding one entry per CDR3 protein. The table has 20,000 to 25,000 distinct CDR3 sequences, about 4% seen once. Every receptor here comes from a male donor in good health.

This clonotype has a count of ten or more. The chain carries TRBV20-1 and TRBJ2-7; the D is unclear. Germline V CDR1 and CDR2: DFQATT, SNEGSKA (reference sequence). V was cut by 0 bases and J by 2 bases, with 8 bases left in between. This CDR3 has 13 residues. The CDR3 DNA reads as TGCAGTGCTAGAGAACCCAGAGCCTACGAGCAGTACTTC. Translating it yields CSAREPRAYEQYF.

This clonotype was detected many times. The chain uses TRBV20-1 and TRBJ2-1; possibly TRBD2 for D (6 bases). CDR3 size: 15 residues. V was trimmed by 6 bases and J by 5 bases, leaving 20 bases between them. CDR1 is DFQATT, CDR2 SNEGSKA, per germline (reference sequence). This CDR3 reads CSAQLTSNPDNEQFF. CDR3 DNA: TGCAGTGCACAGCTAACTAGCAACCCCGACAATGAGCAGTTCTTC.

This clonotype was counted ten times or more. The J gene is TRBJ2-7, the V gene TRBV6-2 or TRBV6-3; 7 bases map to TRBD1. V lost 2 bases to trimming and J lost 6 bases; unmatched junction nucleotides: 7. The CDR3 contains 14 residues. Germline values: CDR1 MNHEY, CDR2 SVGEGT. The CDR3 loop is CASSYPGQMGEQYF. In DNA, the CDR3 is TGTGCCAGCAGTTACCCGGGACAGATGGGCGAGCAGTACTTC.

This clonotype was picked up many times. The rearrangement joins TRBV20-1 to TRBJ2-2; the match to TRBD1 covers 11 bases. The CDR3 is 15 residues long. In germline, CDR1 is DFQATT, CDR2 SNEGSKA (reference sequence). V lost 5 bases to trimming and J lost 8 bases; unmatched junction nucleotides: 10. The CDR3 nucleotides are TGCAGTGCTTCTTCCGGGACAGGGGGGGGTGGGGAGCTGTTTTTT. Protein product: CSASSGTGGGGELFF.

This sequence joins TRBV4-1 and TRBJ1-5; 9 bases line up with TRBD1. Germline trimming cut 4 bases from V and 7 bases from J; bases unmatched to any gene: 5. This CDR3 is 14 amino acids long. Germline V CDR1 and CDR2: MGHRA, YSYEKL. The chain's CDR3 is CASSRDRVEQPQHF. The CDR3 DNA reads TGCGCCAGCAGCCGGGACAGGGTTGAGCAGCCCCAGCATTTT.

This clonotype came up many times. The chain combines TRBV2 with TRBJ1-1, with D possibly matching TRBD1 (5 bases). The CDR3 is 12 amino acids. Germline CDR1 and CDR2: SNHLY and FYNNEI. V was cut by 4 bases and J by 11 bases, with 14 bases left in between. The DNA of the CDR3 is TGTGCCAGCAGTGGGCAGGGCGTATGGGCTTTCTTT. It codes for CASSGQGVWAFF.

This sequence joins TRBV4-1 and TRBJ2-2; 8 bases match TRBD1. CDR1 and CDR2 (germline): MGHRA, YSYEKL. The CDR3 runs to 15 residues. Trimming cost V 3 bases and J 4 bases; bases outside gene matches: 4. The CDR3 region has the DNA TGCGCCAGCAGCCACAGGGGGCCTACCACCGGGGAGCTGTTTTTT. It translates to CASSHRGPTTGELFF.